Sequencing of this TCR beta chain was carried out in a study of molecular identifiers for immune sequencing clone quantification. Study-level background: Four of five splits of RNA from approximately 22,000 or 94,000 naive CD8 cells were sequenced in replicates.

In the sort, naive CD8 T cells were defined as CD8+CD4-CCR7+CD45RA+. This clonotype has a count of ten or more. CDR1 and CDR2 (germline): SNHLY, FYNNEI. CDR3 length: 15 residues. V lost 6 bases, J lost 4 bases, and 9 bases stayed unmatched. TCRdb analysed the PCR reads with MiXCR anew, one entry per CDR3 protein. The sample lists under 350,000 distinct CDR3 sequences, about 23% occurring once. This sequence joins TRBV2 and TRBJ1-2, with 9 bases fitting TRBD1. The material sequenced was naive CD8+ T cells from blood, with Jurkat cell RNA spiked in. Subset: FACS-sorted CD8+CD4-CCR7+CD45RA+ naive T cells. This TCR came from a human donor in good health. Some libraries in this study had Jurkat cell RNA spiked in. The CDR3 DNA reads TGTGCCAGCAGCGGCACAGGGGGCGCGGGCTATGGCTACACCTTC. Translated: CASSGTGGAGYGYTF.